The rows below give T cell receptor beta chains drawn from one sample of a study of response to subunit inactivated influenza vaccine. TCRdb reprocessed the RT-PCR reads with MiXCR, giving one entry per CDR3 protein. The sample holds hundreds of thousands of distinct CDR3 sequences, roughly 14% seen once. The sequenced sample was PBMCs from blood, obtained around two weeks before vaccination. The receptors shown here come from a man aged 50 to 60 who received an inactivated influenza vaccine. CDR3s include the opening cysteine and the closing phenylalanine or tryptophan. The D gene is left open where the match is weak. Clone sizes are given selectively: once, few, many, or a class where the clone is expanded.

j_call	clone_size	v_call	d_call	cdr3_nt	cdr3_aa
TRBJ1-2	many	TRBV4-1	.	TGCGCCAGCAGCCAAGGAGAGGGATTCAACTATGGCTACACCTTC	CASSQGEGFNYGYTF
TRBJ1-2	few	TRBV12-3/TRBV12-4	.	TGTGCCAGCAGTTTGGGACACCGAAACTATGGCTACACCTTC	CASSLGHRNYGYTF
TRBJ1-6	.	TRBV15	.	TGTGCCACCAGCATTCGACTGGGGGGAGATTCACCCCTCCACTTT	CATSIRLGGDSPLHF
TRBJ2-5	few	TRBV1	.	TGCACCACCCCCCCACGTTCTAGCGGGGTCGAGACCCAGTACTTC	CTTPPRSSGVETQYF
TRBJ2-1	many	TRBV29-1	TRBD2	TGCAGCGTTGAAGATTATGAGCGGGGCTCCTACAATGAGCAGTTCTTC	CSVEDYERGSYNEQFF
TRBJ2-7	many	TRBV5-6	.	TGTGCCAGCAGCTTAGGGCTTTTCGGAACGTCCCGCGCGCAGTACTTC	CASSLGLFGTSRAQYF
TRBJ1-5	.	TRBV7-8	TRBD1	TGTGCCAGCAGCTTAAGCGAGACAGGGGACCCATATAGCAATCAGCCCCAGCATTTT	CASSLSETGDPYSNQPQHF
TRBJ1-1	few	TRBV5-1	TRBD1	TGCGCCAGCAGCATGAAGACAGGGTACATGAACACTGAAGCTTTCTTT	CASSMKTGYMNTEAFF
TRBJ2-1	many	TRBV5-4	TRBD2	TGTGCCAGCAGCTTGAACAGCGGGATCGCCCATGAGCAGTTCTTC	CASSLNSGIAHEQFF
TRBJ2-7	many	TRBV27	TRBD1	TGTGCCAGCAGTCCTGGGACAGGAGGGTTGGAGCAGTACTTC	CASSPGTGGLEQYF
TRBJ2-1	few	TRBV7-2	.	TGTGCCAGCAGCTCCCGGACTAAGGGTGAGCAGTTCTTC	CASSSRTKGEQFF
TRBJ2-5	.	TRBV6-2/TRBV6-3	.	TGTGCCAGCAGTTACCTCGACCGGGCATTCCAAGAGACCCAGTACTTC	CASSYLDRAFQETQYF
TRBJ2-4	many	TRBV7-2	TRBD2	TGTGCCAGCAGCTCCGGGGCGGGAGTGTCAAACATTCAGTACTTC	CASSSGAGVSNIQYF
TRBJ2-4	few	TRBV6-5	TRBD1	TGTGCCAGCAGTTACTCGCGCCCGGACAGGGTGGGAAACATTCAGTACTTC	CASSYSRPDRVGNIQYF
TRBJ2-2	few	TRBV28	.	TGTGCCAGCAGTTTAGACATCAAGGCGAACACCGGGGAGCTGTTTTTT	CASSLDIKANTGELFF
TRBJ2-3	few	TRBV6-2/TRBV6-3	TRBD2	TGTGCCAGCAGCGATAGCGGGGTGTCCACAGATACGCAGTATTTT	CASSDSGVSTDTQYF
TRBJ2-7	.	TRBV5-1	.	TGCGCCAGCAGCTCGGCAACTTCCCACGAGCAGTACTTC	CASSSATSHEQYF
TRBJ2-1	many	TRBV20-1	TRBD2	TGCAGTGCCCCTGGGGCTAGCCTGGGGGGGAATGAGCAGTTCTTC	CSAPGASLGGNEQFF
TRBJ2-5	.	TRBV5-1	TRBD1	TGCGCCAGCAGCTTGGTACAGGGACAGAGCCAAGAGACCCAGTACTTC	CASSLVQGQSQETQYF
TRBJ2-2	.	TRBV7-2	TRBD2	TGTGCCAGCAGCCGTAGGGGGACTAGTAATGCCGGGGAGCTGTTTTTT	CASSRRGTSNAGELFF
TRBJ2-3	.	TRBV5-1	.	TGCGCCAGCAAGTCTGCAGATTCAGATACGCAGTATTTT	CASKSADSDTQYF
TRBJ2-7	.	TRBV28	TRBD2	TGTGCCAGCAGTTTATCGGGGGGAGTCACATACGAGCAGTACTTC	CASSLSGGVTYEQYF
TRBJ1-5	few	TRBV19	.	TGTGCCAGTAGTAGGGGGGCGACGGAGCCCCAGCATTTT	CASSRGATEPQHF
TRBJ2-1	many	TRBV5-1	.	TGCGCCAGCAGCTTAGGGGGGCCCTACAATGAGCAGTTCTTC	CASSLGGPYNEQFF
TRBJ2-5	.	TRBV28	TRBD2	TGTGCCAGCAGTCTACAGACTAGCGGGGGGACCCAGTACTTC	CASSLQTSGGTQYF
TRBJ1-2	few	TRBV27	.	TGTGCCGCGAGAAGTTCGGGACAAACTAACTATGGCTACACCTTC	CAARSSGQTNYGYTF
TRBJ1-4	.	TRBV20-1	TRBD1	TGCAGTGCTAGAGGACAGGGGGCCGAAAAACTGTTTTTT	CSARGQGAEKLFF
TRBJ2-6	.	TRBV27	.	TGTGCCAGCAGTTTAATGGGGGTGTCTGGGGCCAACGTCCTGACTTTC	CASSLMGVSGANVLTF
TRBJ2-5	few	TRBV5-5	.	TGTGCCAGCAGCACGCAGGGGGGGAGGGAGACCCAGTACTTC	CASSTQGGRETQYF
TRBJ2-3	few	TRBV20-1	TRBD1	TGCAGTGCGCGGACAGGGGGCCCTAGCACAGATACGCAGTATTTT	CSARTGGPSTDTQYF
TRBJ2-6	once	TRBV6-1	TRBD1	TGTGCCAGCAGGGATACAGGGGCTGGGGCCAACGTCCTGACTTTC	CASRDTGAGANVLTF
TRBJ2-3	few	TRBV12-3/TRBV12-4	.	TGTGCCAGCAGTCCCATGGGACGCAGGGGACGCACAGATACGCAGTATTTT	CASSPMGRRGRTDTQYF
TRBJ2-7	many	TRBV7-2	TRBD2	TGTGCCAGCAAACTACTAGCGGGAGTTCACGAGCAGTACTTC	CASKLLAGVHEQYF
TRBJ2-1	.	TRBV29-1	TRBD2	TGCAGCGTTGGGGTAGCGGGAAATGAGCAGTTCTTC	CSVGVAGNEQFF
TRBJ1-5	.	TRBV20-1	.	TGCAGTGCTAGAATGGGTGGGCAGCCCCAGCATTTT	CSARMGGQPQHF
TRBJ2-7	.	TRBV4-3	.	TGCGTCTGCAGCCAAGATCTTGGGAGTCGGGCCTACGAGCAGTACTTC	CVCSQDLGSRAYEQYF
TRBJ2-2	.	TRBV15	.	TGTGCCACCAGTCCCCTCCCAGTGTACACCGGGGAGCTGTTTTTT	CATSPLPVYTGELFF
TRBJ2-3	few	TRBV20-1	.	TGCAGTGCTAGAGATTTGGCCCGCCGGGGGCCAAACACGCAGTATTTT	CSARDLARRGPNTQYF
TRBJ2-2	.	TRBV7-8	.	TGTGCCAGCAGCTCGGGACTTTCCACCGGGGAGCTGTTTTTT	CASSSGLSTGELFF
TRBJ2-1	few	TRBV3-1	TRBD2	TGTGCCAGCAGCCGACTAGCGGGGGAGGGCGGGCAGTTCTTC	CASSRLAGEGGQFF
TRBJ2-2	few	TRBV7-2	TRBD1	TGTGCCAGCAGCCGGCCCAGGGGGCGGATGTCAGGGGAGCTGTTTTTT	CASSRPRGRMSGELFF
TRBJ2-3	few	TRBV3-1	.	TGTGCCAGCAGCCAAGATCATGGAGACACCCGCACAGATACGCAGTATTTT	CASSQDHGDTRTDTQYF
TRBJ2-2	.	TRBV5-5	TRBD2	TGTGCCAGCAGCTTGGCCCCTAGCGGGAGCTCCGGGGAGCTGTTTTTT	CASSLAPSGSSGELFF
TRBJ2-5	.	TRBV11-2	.	TGTGCCAGCAGCTTAGTTCGGGGGCGCCTACCTGGAGAGACCCAGTACTTC	CASSLVRGRLPGETQYF
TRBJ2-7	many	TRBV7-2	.	TGTGCCAGCAGCTTAGCGACAGGAACCTACGAGCAGTACTTC	CASSLATGTYEQYF
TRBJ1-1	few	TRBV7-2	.	TGTGCCAGCAGCCCTATTACGTTTTCTGAAGCTTTCTTT	CASSPITFSEAFF
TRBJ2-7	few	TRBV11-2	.	TGTGCCAGCAGCTTAAGGTACTCCACCTACGAGCAGTACTTC	CASSLRYSTYEQYF
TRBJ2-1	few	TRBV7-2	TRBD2	TGTGCCAGCAGACCGAGGACTAGCGGGTCCTACAATGAGCAGTTCTTC	CASRPRTSGSYNEQFF
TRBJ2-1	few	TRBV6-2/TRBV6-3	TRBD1	TGTGCCAGCAGTTATGAACAGGGGGTGGCCTACAATGAGCAGTTCTTC	CASSYEQGVAYNEQFF
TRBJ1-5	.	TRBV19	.	TGTGCCAGTAGCACCAGGGAGCAGCCCCAGCATTTT	CASSTREQPQHF
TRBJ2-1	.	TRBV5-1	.	TGCGCCAGCAGCTCCAGGCGGGGTTTCAATGAGCAGTTCTTC	CASSSRRGFNEQFF